The T cell receptor (beta chain) described here comes from a study of blood T cells in healthy people across ages. The V segment lost 1 base and the J segment 7 bases; nucleotides outside the gene matches: 4. Per germline, CDR1 MGHRA and CDR2 YSYEKL. CDR3 size: 14 residues. Points from the study as a whole: The recorded TCR beta diversity per million T cells decreased in a roughly linear manner with age. Whereas aged donors had fewer naive CD4+ cells, long-lived donors had more of them and higher diversity.

Alongside a J-beta primer mix, a sample-barcoded 5' primer served in a second PCR lasting roughly 7 to 11 cycles. Sequencing of every sample gave 3 million or more CDR3-containing paired-end reads. TCRdb re-derived calls from the 5' RACE reads in MiXCR, one entry per CDR3 protein. The sample yields about 780,000 distinct CDR3 sequences, more than 35% seen once. To note about this clonotype: What it binds is not known.

The TCR comes from a man aged 80 or over in good health. This rearrangement joins TRBV4-1 to TRBJ1-2; 9 nucleotides match TRBD1. The sample was blood. The CDR3 sequence is CASSQGGTGIGYTF. The CDR3 DNA sequence: TGCGCCAGCAGCCAAGGAGGGACAGGGATTGGCTACACCTTC.